The T cell receptor beta chain described here comes from a study of blood T cell repertoires in COVID-19. Study-level information: Specimens from acute and convalescent COVID-19 originated in the United States, Italy and Spain. T cells, B-cell-depleted T cells, or PBMCs supplied cDNA or gDNA.

Per the original data handling: Amplified reference gene primers provided the basis for estimating nucleated cell counts. Method: immunoSEQ multiplex PCR; TCRdb's copy keeps in-frame clones and lacks some. That table supplies the V and J calls and clone size; D and trimming were determined from the DNA. The sample holds a few hundred thousand clones, 85% seen once. The CDR3 extends over 16 amino acids. Per the germline V gene, CDR1 is SQVTM and CDR2 is ANQGSEA. Between the trimmed V and J ends, which lost 1 base and 0 bases, there was a span of 13 bases. The receptor comes from a woman between 18 and 29 years old with acute or convalescent COVID-19. The material sequenced was peripheral blood. The rearrangement uses TRBV29-1 and TRBJ2-1; TRBD1 might be the D (5 bases). The CDR3 DNA reads as TGCAGCGTTGAAGGGCTGGGGCGCCCCTCCTACAATGAGCAGTTCTTC. It translates to CSVEGLGRPSYNEQFF.